One and the same sample provided the 28 T cell receptor beta chains below, sequenced in a study of cytomegalovirus exposure and HLA in healthy donors. With 60 Vbeta and 13 Jbeta primers, the PCR was carried out. Libraries were prepared by immunoSEQ multiplex PCR; TCRdb keeps only in-frame clonotypes and omits some of them. The sample consists of under 150,000 clones, about three quarters of them appearing once. Material for sequencing was PBMCs. All receptors derive from a woman aged 55 to 70 in good health and CMV-seropositive.

This chain connects TRBV19 to TRBJ2-7, with TRBD2 matching 11 bases. The CDR3 loop spans 17 amino acids. Germline V CDR1 and CDR2: LNHDA, SQIVND (reference sequence). The junction had 10 bases not matched to a gene; V was cut back by 6 bases and J by 0 bases. In DNA, the CDR3 is TGTGCCAGTAGCGATGGGGGGACTAGCGGCGACTCCTACGAGCAGTACTTC. Amino acid sequence: CASSDGGTSGDSYEQYF.

In its sample, this clone was seen once. V usage is TRBV14 and J usage is TRBJ2-7; D is unclear. Trimming took off 4 bases at V and 2 bases at J, with 6 bases between the two ends. The germline V gene encodes CDR1 SGHDN and CDR2 FVKESK. The CDR3 has 12 amino acids. CDR3 DNA sequence: TGTGCCAGCAGCCCGTATGCCTACGAGCAGTACTTC. It encodes CASSPYAYEQYF.

In this sample, this clone turned up once. This rearrangement joins TRBV27 to TRBJ2-7, with 9 positions matching TRBD1. This CDR3 is built from 14 residues. Looked up from germline, CDR1 is MNHEY and CDR2 is SMNVEV (reference sequence). Unmatched junction bases numbered 6, after V lost 3 bases and J lost 6 bases. CDR3 sequence (DNA): TGTGCCAGCAGTTTCACCGGGACAGGGCCCGAGCAGTACTTC. It encodes CASSFTGTGPEQYF.

The gene calls are TRBV5-4 and TRBJ2-7; D gene uncertain. The CDR3 is made up of 12 amino acids. V was cut by 1 base and J by 3 bases, with 5 bases left in between. Germline CDR1 and CDR2: SGHNT and YYREEE (reference sequence). The CDR3 DNA is TGTGCCAGCAGCTTGTCTTACTACGAGCAGTACTTC. It translates to CASSLSYYEQYF.

V gene TRBV4-1 combines with J gene TRBJ1-2; tentative D call: TRBD1 (5 bases). The germline V gene has CDR1 MGHRA and CDR2 YSYEKL. V lost 0 bases to trimming and J lost 2 bases, with 16 bases between them. This CDR3 is 17 amino acids long. The CDR3 bases are TGCGCCAGCAGCCAAGAAGGTTGGGGGGAAATAAACTATGGCTACACCTTC. Translated, it gives CASSQEGWGEINYGYTF.

This clone was detected only a few times. V is TRBV5-1 and J is TRBJ1-2; 8 positions match TRBD1. Germline CDR1 reads SGHRS; CDR2 reads YFSETQ. The CDR3 totals 15 residues. Losses at the gene ends were 4 bases for V and 7 bases for J; bases not matched to a gene: 12. The CDR3 nucleotides read TGCGCCAGCAGCCCCGGGACAGGTGGGGGGATTGGCTACACCTTC. This codes for CASSPGTGGGIGYTF.

This clone was counted once. The gene calls are TRBV6-6 and TRBJ2-5, with 7 bases aligning to TRBD2. The end of the DNA is better explained by TRBJ2-7, so the J call may be wrong. The germline gives CDR1 MNHNY, CDR2 SVGAGI (reference sequence). CDR3 length: 14 amino acids. CDR3 loop: CASSYSGGSDEQYF. The CDR3 DNA reads as TGTGCCAGCAGTTACTCCGGGGGGTCGGACGAGCAGTACTTC.

The chain employs TRBV4-1 and TRBJ1-3; unclear D gene. Germline V gene sequence: CDR1 MGHRA, CDR2 YSYEKL. The length of the CDR3 is 17 residues. The ends were cut back, 0 bases at V and 1 base at J, with 13 bases in the middle. In DNA, the CDR3 is TGCGCCAGCAGCCAAGAAGGATGGGCAGCTTCTGGAAACACCATATATTTT. Amino acid sequence: CASSQEGWAASGNTIYF.

The chain links TRBV7-8 to TRBJ2-5; no definite D call. Trimming stripped 4 bases from V and 2 bases from J, with 14 bases between. This CDR3 comprises 15 residues. The V gene's germline CDR1 is SGHVS and CDR2 FQNEAQ. Here the CDR3 reads CASSSNLGRQETQYF. The CDR3 DNA follows: TGTGCCAGCAGCTCCAATCTGGGCAGGCAAGAGACCCAGTACTTC.

The rearrangement links TRBV5-6 to TRBJ2-7; a weak D match, TRBD1 (5 bases). The CDR3 spans 15 residues. Trimming took 4 bases from V and 4 from J, leaving 18 bases between them. CDR1 is SGHDT and CDR2 is YYEEEE in the germline V gene. The CDR3, as DNA: TGTGCCAGCAGCCTCCCCCTGACAGCCTTATACGAGCAGTACTTC. Amino acids: CASSLPLTALYEQYF.

The V gene is TRBV29-1, the J gene TRBJ2-1; 7 bases line up with TRBD2. Germline V CDR1 and CDR2: SQVTM, ANQGSEA. The V gene end was trimmed by 6 bases and the J gene end by 9 bases; junction bases not matched to a gene: 14. The CDR3 totals 14 residues. The CDR3 nucleotides read TGCAGCGTCCACGGGACTACCCTAGGTGGTGAGCAGTTCTTC. It encodes CSVHGTTLGGEQFF.

The count of this clone is one. The chain employs TRBV27 and TRBJ1-2; TRBD1 matches at 7 bases. CDR3 length: 12 residues. CDR1 and CDR2 (germline): MNHEY, SMNVEV (reference sequence). Trimming removed 6 bases from V and 5 bases from J; junction bases left unmatched: 3. The CDR3 DNA reads as TGTGCCAGCAGCGGACAGGCGTATGGCTACACCTTC. Protein sequence: CASSGQAYGYTF.

This clone was picked up one time. V is TRBV2 and J is TRBJ2-3; D is perhaps TRBD1 (5 bases). Trimming removed 7 bases at V and 4 bases at J, with 9 bases between. Germline V gene sequence: CDR1 SNHLY, CDR2 FYNNEI. This CDR3 is built from 12 residues. CDR3 coding DNA: TGTGCCAGCAAAAAGGGGCCAGATACGCAGTATTTT. This gives the protein CASKKGPDTQYF.

This chain uses TRBV9 with TRBJ1-2; tentative D call: TRBD1 (5 bases). Trimming removed 2 bases from V and 0 bases from J, with 17 bases in between. The CDR3 covers 17 residues. Germline V gene data show CDR1 as SGDLS and CDR2 as YYNGEE. CDR3 DNA: TGTGCCAGCAGCGTCCTCGGCGGGGGTGACACTAACTATGGCTACACCTTC. Translating gives CASSVLGGGDTNYGYTF.

DNA of the CDR3: TGTGCCAGCAGTCCGTGGACAGCTGGGGATCAGCCCCAGCATTTT. It codes for CASSPWTAGDQPQHF. J is TRBJ1-5 and V is TRBV6-6; weak D call: TRBD1 (6 bases). Germline V gene data show CDR1 as MNHNY and CDR2 as SVGAGI (reference sequence). The CDR3 runs 15 residues. V was trimmed by 5 bases and J by 5 bases, leaving 16 bases between them.

This clone appeared a single time. The chain carries TRBV6-5 and TRBJ1-2; D not certain. Germline CDR1 is MNHEY and CDR2 is SVGAGI. CDR3 length equals 15 residues. Trimming took 6 bases from V and 4 from J, leaving 18 bases between them. The CDR3 sequence: CASSSHGSAVYGYTF. CDR3 nucleotides: TGTGCCAGCAGCTCCCACGGGTCAGCGGTCTATGGCTACACCTTC.

The rearrangement links TRBV4-2 to TRBJ2-3, with 9 bases aligning to TRBD2. CDR3 length: 17 amino acids. The germline V gene encodes CDR1 LGHNA and CDR2 YNFKEQ. Losses at the gene ends were 1 base for V and 2 bases for J; bases not matched to a gene: 7. The CDR3: CASSQAGSSGVTDTQYF. The CDR3 DNA reads as TGTGCCAGCAGCCAAGCCGGTTCTAGCGGGGTCACAGATACGCAGTATTTT.

The chain joins TRBV27 to TRBJ2-3; D gene uncertain. The CDR3 extends over 11 amino acids. Germline V gene data show CDR1 as MNHEY and CDR2 as SMNVEV (reference sequence). Trimming stripped 7 bases from V and 9 bases from J, with 11 bases between. CDR3 nucleotide sequence: TGTGCCAGCACAGACTTCGACACGCAGTATTTT. Encoded protein: CASTDFDTQYF.

This chain connects TRBV6-5 to TRBJ1-6, with D tentatively TRBD1 (5 bases). The CDR3 totals 16 residues. The germline gives CDR1 MNHEY, CDR2 SVGAGI. V lost 4 bases and J 10 bases, leaving 20 bases between the germline ends. The DNA for the CDR3 is TGTGCCAGCAGTTTAAACCGGGTCGACCGGGGGTCACCCCTCCACTTT. It specifies CASSLNRVDRGSPLHF.

This chain uses TRBV7-3 with TRBJ2-1; a possible D gene is TRBD2 (6 bases). The ends were cut back, 4 bases at V and 3 bases at J, with 16 bases in the middle. The germline gives CDR1 SGHTA, CDR2 FQGTGA. This CDR3 is built from 16 residues. This chain's CDR3 is CASSYFGGTFYNEQFF. The CDR3 DNA reads TGTGCCAGCAGCTACTTTGGGGGGACCTTCTACAATGAGCAGTTCTTC.

The chain recombines TRBV9 with TRBJ1-1, with a tentative D call TRBD1 (5 bases). This CDR3 is built from 16 residues. V lost 5 bases to trimming and J lost 0 bases, with 17 bases between them. The germline CDR1 and CDR2 sequences are SGDLS and YYNGEE. The CDR3 region is CASSTGHDLMNTEAFF. DNA for the CDR3: TGTGCCAGCAGTACAGGACACGACCTAATGAACACTGAAGCTTTCTTT.

The V and J genes are TRBV7-8 and TRBJ1-2, with TRBD1 matching over 8 bases. Looked up from germline, CDR1 is SGHVS and CDR2 is FQNEAQ. J gave up 2 bases and V 5 bases, and 4 bases lay outside the gene matches. The CDR3 sequence is 14 residues long. The CDR3 DNA follows: TGTGCCAGCAGCCCCACAGGGGGAAACTATGGCTACACCTTC. Protein product: CASSPTGGNYGYTF. The variable domain in full, with the rest retrieved from reference TRBV7-8 and TRBJ1-2, is GAGVSQSPRYKVAKRGQDVALRCDPISGHVSLFWYQQALGQGPEFLTYFQNEAQLDKSGLPSDRFFAERPEGSVSTLKIQRTQQEDSAVYLCASSPTGGNYGYTFGSGTRLTVV.

This chain uses TRBV5-4 with TRBJ2-3; TRBD1 is a possible D gene (6 bases). The CDR3 length is 12 residues. V was shortened by 6 bases and J by 3 bases, with 8 bases between the two germline ends. The germline V gene encodes CDR1 SGHNT and CDR2 YYREEE (reference sequence). The CDR3 sequence: CASMGATDTQYF. CDR3 coding DNA: TGTGCCAGCATGGGGGCTACAGATACGCAGTATTTT.

This clone was found once. This chain links TRBV7-2 with TRBJ2-7; 8 bases map to TRBD2. The V gene end was trimmed by 3 bases and the J gene end by 1 base; junction bases not matched to a gene: 5. Germline V CDR1 and CDR2: SGHTA, FQGNSA. This CDR3 contains 15 residues. CDR3 region: CASSFVAGPSYEQYF. The DNA of the CDR3 is TGTGCCAGCAGCTTTGTAGCGGGGCCGTCCTACGAGCAGTACTTC.

The V and J genes are TRBV4-1 and TRBJ2-3; D unclear. Per the germline V gene, CDR1 is MGHRA and CDR2 is YSYEKL. Trimming stripped 0 bases from V and 5 bases from J, with 9 bases between. The CDR3 spans 14 residues. Written as DNA, the CDR3 is TGCGCCAGCAGCCAAGATCTCACCGGAGATACGCAGTATTTT. Encoded protein: CASSQDLTGDTQYF.

The rearrangement links TRBV5-1 to TRBJ2-5; maybe TRBD2 (6 bases). Per germline, CDR1 SGHRS and CDR2 YFSETQ. The CDR3 extends over 15 amino acids. Between the trimmed V and J ends, which lost 4 bases and 1 base, there was a span of 14 bases. CDR3 residues: CASSGGGFPQETQYF. CDR3 nucleotide sequence: TGCGCCAGCAGCGGTGGGGGGTTCCCCCAAGAGACCCAGTACTTC.

The chain links TRBV5-4 to TRBJ1-4, with 7 bases fitting TRBD1. V lost 1 base and J lost 8; bases outside the gene matches: 8. In germline, CDR1 is SGHNT, CDR2 YYREEE (reference sequence). The CDR3 is 15 residues long. Here the CDR3 DNA reads TGTGCCAGCAGCTTGTTTCAGGGGGTTGGGGAAAAACTGTTTTTT. Protein: CASSLFQGVGEKLFF.

The genes are TRBV11-2 and TRBJ1-2; 7 nucleotides line up with TRBD1. The CDR3 sequence is 13 residues long. J gave up 8 bases and V 2 bases, and 5 bases lay outside the gene matches. Germline CDR1 and CDR2: SGHAT and FQNNGV. The CDR3 bases are TGTGCCAGCAGCTTAACAGGGGCGGAGGGCTACACCTTC. It is translated as CASSLTGAEGYTF.